The present T cell receptor beta chain was sequenced within a study of cytomegalovirus exposure and HLA in healthy donors. Broader study findings: Donor immune exposure was known only as CMV serostatus. Links to common viral pathogens appeared, in a later analysis, for several of the most significant clusters.

V lost 0 bases and J lost 6, with 14 bases in between. This CDR3 contains 15 residues. The germline V gene has CDR1 MNHEY and CDR2 SVGAGI. Of note for this clone: Its target is unknown.

PCR used 60 Vbeta primers and 13 Jbeta primers. TCRdb's copy holds only in-frame clones and misses some; the assay was immunoSEQ multiplex PCR. The repertoire has some 200,000 clones, approximately 70% of them found once; the top ten carry about 3%. Material: PBMCs. This TCR was sampled from a middle-aged man in good health and CMV-seropositive. The rearrangement joins TRBV6-5 to TRBJ1-2; TRBD1 might be the D (6 bases). The CDR3 DNA follows: TGTGCCAGCAGTTACTCCAGGGGTTTAGGTGATGGCTACACCTTC. Residues: CASSYSRGLGDGYTF.